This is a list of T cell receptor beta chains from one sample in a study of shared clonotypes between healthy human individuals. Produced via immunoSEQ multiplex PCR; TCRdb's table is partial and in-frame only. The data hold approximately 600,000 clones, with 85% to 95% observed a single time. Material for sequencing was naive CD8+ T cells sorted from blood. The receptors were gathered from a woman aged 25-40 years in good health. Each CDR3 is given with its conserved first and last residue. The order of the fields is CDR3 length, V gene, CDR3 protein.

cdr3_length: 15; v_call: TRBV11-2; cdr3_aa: CASSSGGGLNYGYTF
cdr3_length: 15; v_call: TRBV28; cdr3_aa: CASTFRQGSTDTQYF
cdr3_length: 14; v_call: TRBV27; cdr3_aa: CASSTGIMNTEAFF
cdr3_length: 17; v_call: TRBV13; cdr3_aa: CASSRTRDRGIDYEQYF
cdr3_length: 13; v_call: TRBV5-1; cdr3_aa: CASSLSSGYEQYF
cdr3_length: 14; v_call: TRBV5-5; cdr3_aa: CASNSPFTPYEQYF
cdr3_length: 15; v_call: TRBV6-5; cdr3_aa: CASRRDSEATYEQYF
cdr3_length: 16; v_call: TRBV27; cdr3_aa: CASSLARASGTYEQYF
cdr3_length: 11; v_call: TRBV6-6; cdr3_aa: CASTQGYEQFF
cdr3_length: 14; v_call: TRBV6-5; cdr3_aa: CASSLTSAPYEQYF
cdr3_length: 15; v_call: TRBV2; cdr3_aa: CASFPGTGRTYEQYF
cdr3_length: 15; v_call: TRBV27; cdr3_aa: CASSSGRGSNQPQHF
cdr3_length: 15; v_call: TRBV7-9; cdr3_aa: CAAQVAPPSGNTIYF
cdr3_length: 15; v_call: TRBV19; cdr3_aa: CASSPGLAGHYEQYF
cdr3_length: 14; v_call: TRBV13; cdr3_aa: CASSPGGSTYEQYF
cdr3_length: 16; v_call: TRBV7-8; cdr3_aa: CASSSLGGSSSYEQYF
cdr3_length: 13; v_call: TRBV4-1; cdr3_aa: CASSQESVNEQFF
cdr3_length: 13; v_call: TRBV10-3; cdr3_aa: CAISESWLETQYF
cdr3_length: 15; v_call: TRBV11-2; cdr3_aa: CASSLKAGSYNEQFF
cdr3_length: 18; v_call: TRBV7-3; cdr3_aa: CASSSGLAGEGVQNEQFF
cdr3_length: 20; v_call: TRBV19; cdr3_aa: CASSTAPGGWGQYSNQPQHF